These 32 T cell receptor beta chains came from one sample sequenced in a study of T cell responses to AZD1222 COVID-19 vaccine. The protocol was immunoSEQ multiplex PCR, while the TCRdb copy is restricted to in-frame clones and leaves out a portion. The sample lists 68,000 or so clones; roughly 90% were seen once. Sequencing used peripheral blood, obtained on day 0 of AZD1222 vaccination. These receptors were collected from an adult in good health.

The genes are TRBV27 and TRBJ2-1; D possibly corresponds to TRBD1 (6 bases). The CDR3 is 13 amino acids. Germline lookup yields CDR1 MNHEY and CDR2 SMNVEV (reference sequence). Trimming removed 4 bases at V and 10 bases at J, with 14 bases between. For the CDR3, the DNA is TGTGCCAGCAGTTCGGTAAATAGGGGGGAGCAGTTCTTC. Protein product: CASSSVNRGEQFF.

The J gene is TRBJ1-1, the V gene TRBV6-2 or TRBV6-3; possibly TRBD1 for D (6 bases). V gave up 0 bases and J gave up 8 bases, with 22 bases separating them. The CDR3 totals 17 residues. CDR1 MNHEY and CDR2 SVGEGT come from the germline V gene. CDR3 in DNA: TGTGCCAGCAGTTACTCGGCGGACAGAACGGAATCAAGAGAAGCTTTCTTT. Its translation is CASSYSADRTESREAFF.

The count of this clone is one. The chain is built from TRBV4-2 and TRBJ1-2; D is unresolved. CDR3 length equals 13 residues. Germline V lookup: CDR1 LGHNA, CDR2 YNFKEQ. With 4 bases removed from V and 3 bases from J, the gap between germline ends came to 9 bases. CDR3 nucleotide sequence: TGTGCCAGCAGCCCCCAGAAGGACTATGGCTACACCTTC. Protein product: CASSPQKDYGYTF.

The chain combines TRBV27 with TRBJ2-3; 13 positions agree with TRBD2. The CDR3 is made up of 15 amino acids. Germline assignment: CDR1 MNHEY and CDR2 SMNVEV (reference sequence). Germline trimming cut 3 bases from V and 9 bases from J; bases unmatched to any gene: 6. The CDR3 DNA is TGTGCCAGCAGTTTGGGACTAGCGGGACCGGGGACGCAGTATTTT. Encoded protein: CASSLGLAGPGTQYF.

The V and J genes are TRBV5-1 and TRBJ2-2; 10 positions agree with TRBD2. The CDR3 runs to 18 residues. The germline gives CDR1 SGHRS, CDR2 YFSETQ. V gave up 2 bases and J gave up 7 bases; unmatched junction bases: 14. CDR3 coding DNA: TGCGCCAGCAGCTTCCTTGCTTCTAGCGGGAGTTCATACGGGGAGCTGTTTTTT. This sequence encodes CASSFLASSGSSYGELFF.

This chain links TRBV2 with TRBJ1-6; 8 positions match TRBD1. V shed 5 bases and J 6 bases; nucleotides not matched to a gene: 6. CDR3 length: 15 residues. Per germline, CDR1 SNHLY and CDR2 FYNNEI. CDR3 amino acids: CASSPQTGVNSPLHF. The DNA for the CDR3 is TGTGCCAGCAGTCCTCAGACAGGGGTTAATTCACCCCTCCACTTT.

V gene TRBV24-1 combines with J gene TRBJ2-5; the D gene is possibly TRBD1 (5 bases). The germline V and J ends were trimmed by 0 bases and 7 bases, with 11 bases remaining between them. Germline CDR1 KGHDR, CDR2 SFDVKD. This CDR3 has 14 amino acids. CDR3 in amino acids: CATSDLGAAGTQYF. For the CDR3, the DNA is TGTGCCACCAGTGATTTGGGGGCCGCAGGGACCCAGTACTTC.

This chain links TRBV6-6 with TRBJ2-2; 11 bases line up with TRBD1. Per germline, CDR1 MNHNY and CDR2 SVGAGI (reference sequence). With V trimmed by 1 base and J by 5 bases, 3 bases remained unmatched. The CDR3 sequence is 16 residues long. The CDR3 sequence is CASSYWGQGGTGELFF. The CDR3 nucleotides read TGTGCCAGCAGTTACTGGGGACAGGGGGGGACCGGGGAGCTGTTTTTT.

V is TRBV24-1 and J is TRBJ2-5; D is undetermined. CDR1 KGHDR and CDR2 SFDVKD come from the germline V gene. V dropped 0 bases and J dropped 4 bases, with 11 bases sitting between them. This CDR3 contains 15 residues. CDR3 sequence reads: CATSDLLRGGETQYF. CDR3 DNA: TGTGCCACCAGTGATTTGCTGCGAGGCGGAGAGACCCAGTACTTC.

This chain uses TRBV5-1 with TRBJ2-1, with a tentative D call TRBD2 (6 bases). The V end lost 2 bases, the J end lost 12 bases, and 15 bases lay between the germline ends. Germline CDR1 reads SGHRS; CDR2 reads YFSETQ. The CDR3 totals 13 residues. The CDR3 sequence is CASSFGPGRGQFF. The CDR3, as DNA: TGCGCCAGCAGCTTCGGCCCGGGGCGGGGGCAGTTCTTC. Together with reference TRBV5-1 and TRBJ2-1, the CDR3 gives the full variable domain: KAGVTQTPRYLIKTRGQQVTLSCSPISGHRSVSWYQQTPGQGLQFLFEYFSETQRNKGNFPGRFSGRQFSNSRSEMNVSTLELGDSALYLCASSFGPGRGQFFGPGTRLTVL.

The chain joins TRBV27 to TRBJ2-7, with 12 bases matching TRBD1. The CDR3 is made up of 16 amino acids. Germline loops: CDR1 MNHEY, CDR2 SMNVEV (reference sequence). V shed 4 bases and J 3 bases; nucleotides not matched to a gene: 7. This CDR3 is CASSSTGTGGFYEQYF. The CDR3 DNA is TGTGCCAGCAGTTCAACCGGGACAGGGGGCTTCTACGAGCAGTACTTC.

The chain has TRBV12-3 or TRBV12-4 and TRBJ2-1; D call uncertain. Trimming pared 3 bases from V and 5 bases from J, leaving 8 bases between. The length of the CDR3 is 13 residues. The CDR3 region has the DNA TGTGCCAGCAGTTTCTCCGGACACAATGAGCAGTTCTTC. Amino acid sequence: CASSFSGHNEQFF.

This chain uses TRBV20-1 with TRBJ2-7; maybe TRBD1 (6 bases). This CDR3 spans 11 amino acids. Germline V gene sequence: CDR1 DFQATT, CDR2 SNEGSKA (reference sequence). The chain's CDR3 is CRPTTGDEQYF. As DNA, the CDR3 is TGCAGACCTACGACAGGCGACGAGCAGTACTTC.

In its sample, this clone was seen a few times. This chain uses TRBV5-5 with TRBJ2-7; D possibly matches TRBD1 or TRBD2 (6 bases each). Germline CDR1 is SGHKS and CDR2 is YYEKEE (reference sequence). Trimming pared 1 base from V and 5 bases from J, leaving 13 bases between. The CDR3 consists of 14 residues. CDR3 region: CASSLRGPSHEQYF. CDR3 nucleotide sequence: TGTGCCAGCAGCTTGCGGGGGCCTTCCCACGAGCAGTACTTC.

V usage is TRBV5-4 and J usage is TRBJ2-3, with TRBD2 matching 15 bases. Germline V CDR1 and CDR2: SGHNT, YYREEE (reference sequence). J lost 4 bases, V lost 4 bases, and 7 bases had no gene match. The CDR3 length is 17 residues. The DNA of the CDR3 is TGTGCCAGCAGCCGATGGACTAGCGGGAGGGGGGCAGATACGCAGTATTTT. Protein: CASSRWTSGRGADTQYF.

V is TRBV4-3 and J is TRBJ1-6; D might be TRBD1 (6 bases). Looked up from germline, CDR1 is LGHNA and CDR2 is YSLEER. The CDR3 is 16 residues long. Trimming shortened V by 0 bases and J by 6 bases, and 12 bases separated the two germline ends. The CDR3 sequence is CASSQDPNRVNSPLHF. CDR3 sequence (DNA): TGCGCCAGCAGCCAAGATCCAAACAGGGTTAATTCACCCCTCCACTTT.

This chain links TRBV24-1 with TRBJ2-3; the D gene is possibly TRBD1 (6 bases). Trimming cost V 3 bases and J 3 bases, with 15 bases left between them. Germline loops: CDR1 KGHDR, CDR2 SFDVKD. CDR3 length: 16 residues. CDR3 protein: CATSDRNRDLTDTQYF. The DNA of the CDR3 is TGTGCCACCAGTGATCGAAACAGGGATTTGACAGATACGCAGTATTTT.

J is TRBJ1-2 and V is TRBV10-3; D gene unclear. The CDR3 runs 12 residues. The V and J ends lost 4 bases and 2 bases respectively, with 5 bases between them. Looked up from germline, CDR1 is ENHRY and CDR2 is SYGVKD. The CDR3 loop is CAISAVNYGYTF. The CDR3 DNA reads TGTGCCATCAGTGCTGTCAACTATGGCTACACCTTC.

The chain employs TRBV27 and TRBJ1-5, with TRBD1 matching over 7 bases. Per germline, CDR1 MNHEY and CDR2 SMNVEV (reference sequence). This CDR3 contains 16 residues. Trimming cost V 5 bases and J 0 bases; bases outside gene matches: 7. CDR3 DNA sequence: TGTGCCAGCAGTCTGACAGGGCCGTATAGCAATCAGCCCCAGCATTTT. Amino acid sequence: CASSLTGPYSNQPQHF.

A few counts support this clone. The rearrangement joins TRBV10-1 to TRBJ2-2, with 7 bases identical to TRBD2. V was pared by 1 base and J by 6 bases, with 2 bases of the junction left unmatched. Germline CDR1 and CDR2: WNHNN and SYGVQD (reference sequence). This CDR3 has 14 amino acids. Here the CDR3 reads CASSEFLAAGELFF. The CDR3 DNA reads TGCGCCAGCAGTGAGTTTCTAGCGGCCGGGGAGCTGTTTTTT.

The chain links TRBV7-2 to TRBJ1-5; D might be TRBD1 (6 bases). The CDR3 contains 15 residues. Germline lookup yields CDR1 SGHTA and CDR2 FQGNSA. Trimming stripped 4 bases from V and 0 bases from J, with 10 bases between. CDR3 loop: CASSWTVNSNQPQHF. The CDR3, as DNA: TGTGCCAGCAGCTGGACAGTAAATAGCAATCAGCCCCAGCATTTT.

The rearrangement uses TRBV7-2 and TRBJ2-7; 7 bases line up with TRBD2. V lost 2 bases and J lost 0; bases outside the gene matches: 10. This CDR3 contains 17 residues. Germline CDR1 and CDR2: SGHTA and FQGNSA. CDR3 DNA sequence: TGTGCCAGCAGCTTACTTGCCCACGGGGGGACCTCCTACGAGCAGTACTTC. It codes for CASSLLAHGGTSYEQYF. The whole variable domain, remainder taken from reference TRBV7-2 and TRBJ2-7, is GAGVSQSPSNKVTEKGKDVELRCDPISGHTALYWYRQSLGQGLEFLIYFQGNSAPDKSGLPSDRFSAERTGGSVSTLTIQRTQQEDSAVYLCASSLLAHGGTSYEQYFGPGTRLTVT.

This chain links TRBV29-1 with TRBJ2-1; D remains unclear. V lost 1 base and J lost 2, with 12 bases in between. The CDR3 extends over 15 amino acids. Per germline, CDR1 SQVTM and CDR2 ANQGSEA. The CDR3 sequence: CSVEVYSGAYNEQFF. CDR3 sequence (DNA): TGCAGCGTTGAAGTCTACTCGGGCGCCTACAATGAGCAGTTCTTC.

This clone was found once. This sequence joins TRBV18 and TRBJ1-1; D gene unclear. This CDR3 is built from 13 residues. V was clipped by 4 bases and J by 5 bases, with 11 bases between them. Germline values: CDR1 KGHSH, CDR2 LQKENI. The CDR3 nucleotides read TGTGCCAGCTCACAAAACGAAGGAACTGAAGCTTTCTTT. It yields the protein CASSQNEGTEAFF.

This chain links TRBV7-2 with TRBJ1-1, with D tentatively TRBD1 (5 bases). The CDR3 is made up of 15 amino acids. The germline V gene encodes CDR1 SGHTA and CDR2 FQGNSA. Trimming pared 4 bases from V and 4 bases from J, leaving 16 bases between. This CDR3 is CASSSSNLGGTEAFF. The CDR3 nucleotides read TGTGCCAGCAGCTCATCGAACCTCGGGGGCACTGAAGCTTTCTTT.

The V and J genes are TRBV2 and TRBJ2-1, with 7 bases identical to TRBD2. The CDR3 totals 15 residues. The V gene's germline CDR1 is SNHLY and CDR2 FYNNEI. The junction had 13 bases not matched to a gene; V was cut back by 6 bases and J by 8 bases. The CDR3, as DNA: TGTGCCAGCAGATTCGGGTTGGGCGGGAGCTATGAGCAGTTCTTC. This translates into CASRFGLGGSYEQFF.

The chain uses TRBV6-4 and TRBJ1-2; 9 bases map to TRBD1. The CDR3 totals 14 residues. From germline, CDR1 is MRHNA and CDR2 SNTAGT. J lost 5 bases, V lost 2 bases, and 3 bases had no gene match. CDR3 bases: TGTGCCAGCAGTGACACAGGGGGCATGTATGGCTACACCTTC. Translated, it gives CASSDTGGMYGYTF.

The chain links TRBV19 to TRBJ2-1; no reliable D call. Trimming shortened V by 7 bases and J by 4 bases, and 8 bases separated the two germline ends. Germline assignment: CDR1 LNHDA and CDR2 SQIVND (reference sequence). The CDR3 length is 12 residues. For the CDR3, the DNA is TGTGCCAGTAACCCCGGGTACAATGAGCAGTTCTTC. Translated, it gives CASNPGYNEQFF.

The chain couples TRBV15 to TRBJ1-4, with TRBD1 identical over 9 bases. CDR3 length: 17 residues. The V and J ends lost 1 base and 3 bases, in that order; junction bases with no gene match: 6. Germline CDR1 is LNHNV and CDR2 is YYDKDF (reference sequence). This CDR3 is CATSRARQGGPNEKLFF. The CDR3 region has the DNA TGTGCCACCAGCAGAGCCCGACAGGGGGGGCCTAATGAAAAACTGTTTTTT.

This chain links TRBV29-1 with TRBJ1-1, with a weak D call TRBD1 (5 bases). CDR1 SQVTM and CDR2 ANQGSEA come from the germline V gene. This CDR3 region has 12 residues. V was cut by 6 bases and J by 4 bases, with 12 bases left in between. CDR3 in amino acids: CSVGAGRTEAFF. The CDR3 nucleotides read TGCAGCGTCGGGGCAGGACGCACTGAAGCTTTCTTT.

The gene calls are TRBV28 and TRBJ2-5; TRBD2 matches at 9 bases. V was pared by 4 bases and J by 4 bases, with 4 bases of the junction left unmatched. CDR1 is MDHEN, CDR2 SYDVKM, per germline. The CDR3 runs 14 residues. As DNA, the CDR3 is TGTGCCAGCAGTTATAGCGGGAGCTCAGAGACCCAGTACTTC. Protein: CASSYSGSSETQYF.

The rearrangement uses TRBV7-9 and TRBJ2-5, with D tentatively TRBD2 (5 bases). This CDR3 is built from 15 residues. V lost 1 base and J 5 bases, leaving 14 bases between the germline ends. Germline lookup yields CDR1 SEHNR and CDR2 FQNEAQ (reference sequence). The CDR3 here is CASSLDGGPKETQYF. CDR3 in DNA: TGTGCCAGCAGCTTAGACGGAGGACCCAAGGAGACCCAGTACTTC.